Listed below are T cell receptor beta chains from one sample, sequenced in a study of OX40 agonist ivuxolimab in advanced cancers. Produced via immunoSEQ multiplex PCR; TCRdb's table is partial and in-frame only. The sample contains tens of thousands of clones, about 80% of which appear only once. This sample comprised CD4+ or CD8+ T cells sorted from blood, obtained in a trial of the OX40 agonist ivuxolimab. The source of these receptors is an adult with an advanced solid tumor such as melanoma, head and neck, liver or kidney cancer. Both conserved end residues are part of each CDR3. Fields, in order: clone size, J gene, D gene, V gene, CDR3 DNA, CDR3 protein. D genes are given only for firm matches. Not every row has a clone size; where given, it reads once, few, many or a size class.

size: -; J: TRBJ1-5; D: -; V: TRBV5-6; DNA: TGTGCCAGCAGCTTCCGGGGGGAGCCCCAGCATTTT; CDR3: CASSFRGEPQHF
size: -; J: TRBJ1-2; D: -; V: TRBV14; DNA: TGTGCCAGCAGCCCCAAGGATGCTCGTCTTCGCCACTATGGCTACACCTTC; CDR3: CASSPKDARLRHYGYTF
size: few; J: TRBJ2-7; D: TRBD1; V: TRBV5-4; DNA: TGTGCCAGCAGCTCCCCGGGACAGAGTTTCTACGAGCAGTACTTC; CDR3: CASSSPGQSFYEQYF
size: -; J: TRBJ1-6; D: TRBD1; V: TRBV19; DNA: TGTGCCAGTCGGACAGGGGATTCACCCCTCCACTTT; CDR3: CASRTGDSPLHF
size: -; J: TRBJ1-2; D: -; V: TRBV2; DNA: TGTGCCAGCAGTGACAGGGGATTTAACTATGGCTACACCTTC; CDR3: CASSDRGFNYGYTF
size: -; J: TRBJ2-5; D: -; V: TRBV7-2; DNA: TGTGCCAGCAGCTTTCGACGGGACACTTTGTGGGAGACCCAGTACTTC; CDR3: CASSFRRDTLWETQYF
size: -; J: TRBJ1-1; D: TRBD1; V: TRBV6-1; DNA: TGTGCCAGCAGTGAAGGGGACAGCTACTTGAACACTGAAGCTTTCTTT; CDR3: CASSEGDSYLNTEAFF
size: -; J: TRBJ2-7; D: -; V: TRBV5-1; DNA: TGCGCCAGCAACTTGGATGGGGCTTACGAGCAGTACTTC; CDR3: CASNLDGAYEQYF
size: -; J: TRBJ1-1; D: -; V: TRBV7-8; DNA: TGTGCCAGCAGCTTTGACAGGGAAGCTTTCTTT; CDR3: CASSFDREAFF
size: -; J: TRBJ1-4; D: -; V: TRBV9; DNA: TGTGCCAGCAGCCTACCCGGTGAGGGAAAACTGTTTTTT; CDR3: CASSLPGEGKLFF
size: -; J: TRBJ2-2; D: TRBD2; V: TRBV10-3; DNA: TGTGCCATCAGGGCCGGGACTAGCGGTCCCTCCCCCCGGACCGGGGAGCTGTTTTTT; CDR3: CAIRAGTSGPSPRTGELFF
size: -; J: TRBJ1-2; D: -; V: TRBV7-3; DNA: TGTGCCAGCACCCTCTCCAGGGATGGCTACACCTTC; CDR3: CASTLSRDGYTF
size: once; J: TRBJ2-5; D: -; V: TRBV6-1; DNA: TGTGCCAGCAGTGATAAGGGCAGGGGAGAGACCCAGTACTTC; CDR3: CASSDKGRGETQYF
size: few; J: TRBJ1-5; D: TRBD1; V: TRBV7-8; DNA: TGTGCCAGCAGCTCAAATACAGGGGCGTTCAATCAGCCCCAGCATTTT; CDR3: CASSSNTGAFNQPQHF
size: -; J: TRBJ1-2; D: -; V: TRBV10-3; DNA: TGTGCCATCAGTGAGTCAGGGGGGTTCAGCTATGGCTACACCTTC; CDR3: CAISESGGFSYGYTF
size: -; J: TRBJ1-2; D: TRBD1; V: TRBV10-3; DNA: TGTGCCATCAGTCAGGACAGGGTCGGCGGCTACACCTTC; CDR3: CAISQDRVGGYTF
size: -; J: TRBJ1-1; D: TRBD1; V: TRBV5-6; DNA: TGTGCCAGCAGTAGACAGGGGACCGACGCTGAAGCTTTCTTT; CDR3: CASSRQGTDAEAFF
size: -; J: TRBJ2-2; D: -; V: TRBV7-3; DNA: TGTGCCAGCAGTACCCGGGACCAGATCACCGGGGAGCTGTTTTTT; CDR3: CASSTRDQITGELFF
size: once; J: TRBJ2-1; D: -; V: TRBV5-6; DNA: TGTGCCAGCAGCTTGGTTAGGGCCAATGAGCAGTTCTTC; CDR3: CASSLVRANEQFF
size: -; J: TRBJ1-1; D: TRBD1; V: TRBV4-1; DNA: TGCGCCAGCAGCCAAGAGGGACAGGAGAACACTGAAGCTTTCTTT; CDR3: CASSQEGQENTEAFF
size: once; J: TRBJ1-1; D: -; V: TRBV2; DNA: TGTGCCAGCAGGGGAGCAGCGACTGAAGCTTTCTTT; CDR3: CASRGAATEAFF
size: -; J: TRBJ2-6; D: -; V: TRBV2; DNA: TGTGCCAGCAGCGTCACGGGGGCCGGGGCCAACGTCCTGACTTTC; CDR3: CASSVTGAGANVLTF
size: -; J: TRBJ2-1; D: -; V: TRBV9; DNA: TGTGCCAGCAGCGAGAACCGGGACAATGAGCAGTTCTTC; CDR3: CASSENRDNEQFF
size: -; J: TRBJ1-4; D: -; V: TRBV6-5; DNA: TGTGCCAGCAGTCGGGGATGGACTAATGAAAAACTGTTTTTT; CDR3: CASSRGWTNEKLFF
size: -; J: TRBJ1-1; D: TRBD1; V: TRBV4-1; DNA: TGCGCCAGCAGCCAAGGGGACAGGTTTGGCACTGAAGCTTTCTTT; CDR3: CASSQGDRFGTEAFF
size: -; J: TRBJ2-5; D: -; V: TRBV29-1; DNA: TGCAGCGCGCCGAGGGGGTCCGGCCTCCAAGAGACCCAGTACTTC; CDR3: CSAPRGSGLQETQYF
size: -; J: TRBJ1-1; D: -; V: TRBV5-6; DNA: TGTGCCAGCAGCCCCGGGGGGGGCGAGGGTGAAGCTTTCTTT; CDR3: CASSPGGGEGEAFF
size: -; J: TRBJ2-7; D: -; V: TRBV18; DNA: TGTGCCAGCTCACTAGACACCGGCTCCTACGAGCAGTACTTC; CDR3: CASSLDTGSYEQYF
size: few; J: TRBJ1-2; D: -; V: TRBV12-2; DNA: TGTGCAAGTCGCCTTTCTAACTATGGCTACACCTTC; CDR3: CASRLSNYGYTF
size: -; J: TRBJ2-5; D: -; V: TRBV19; DNA: TGTGCCAGTAGTATCAGTAGGGGTTTAGAGACCCAGTACTTC; CDR3: CASSISRGLETQYF
size: -; J: TRBJ1-1; D: -; V: TRBV7-8; DNA: TGTGCCAGCAGCTTAGGAGGCCAGGGTTTGAAAGCTTTCTTT; CDR3: CASSLGGQGLKAFF
size: -; J: TRBJ2-7; D: -; V: TRBV19; DNA: TGTGCCAGTACCAAGAATGAGGCCTCGATGGGGGAGCAGTACTTC; CDR3: CASTKNEASMGEQYF
size: -; J: TRBJ2-3; D: TRBD2; V: TRBV4-1; DNA: TGCGCCAGCAGCAAGGGCGGGGGGGCCCGATTATCAGATACGCAGTATTTT; CDR3: CASSKGGGARLSDTQYF
size: once; J: TRBJ2-1; D: -; V: TRBV4-3; DNA: TGCGCCAGCAGCCAAGCTTTGACAGTAGACAATGAGCAGTTCTTC; CDR3: CASSQALTVDNEQFF
size: -; J: TRBJ2-7; D: -; V: TRBV19; DNA: TGTGCCAGTAGTATAGTCGGGTCCCCAAATTCGGAGCAGTACTTC; CDR3: CASSIVGSPNSEQYF
size: once; J: TRBJ1-2; D: TRBD1; V: TRBV27; DNA: TGTGCCAGCAGCCCATTTATGAGGGACAGGGGGATCCAAGACTATGGCTACACCTTC; CDR3: CASSPFMRDRGIQDYGYTF
size: -; J: TRBJ2-1; D: -; V: TRBV5-1; DNA: TGCGCCAGCAGCTTGAATAGCGCAAACAATGAGCAGTTCTTC; CDR3: CASSLNSANNEQFF